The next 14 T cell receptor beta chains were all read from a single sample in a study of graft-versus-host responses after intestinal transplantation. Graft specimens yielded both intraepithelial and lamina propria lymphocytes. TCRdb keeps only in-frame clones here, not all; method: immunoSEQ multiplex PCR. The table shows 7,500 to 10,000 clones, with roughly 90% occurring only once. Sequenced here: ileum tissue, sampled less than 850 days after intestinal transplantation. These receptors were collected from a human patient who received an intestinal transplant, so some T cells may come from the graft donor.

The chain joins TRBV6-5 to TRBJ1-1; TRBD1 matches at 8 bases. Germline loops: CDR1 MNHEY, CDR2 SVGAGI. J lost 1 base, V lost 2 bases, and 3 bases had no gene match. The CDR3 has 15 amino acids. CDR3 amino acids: CASSYPTGANTEAFF. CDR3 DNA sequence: TGTGCCAGCAGTTACCCGACAGGGGCGAACACTGAAGCTTTCTTT.

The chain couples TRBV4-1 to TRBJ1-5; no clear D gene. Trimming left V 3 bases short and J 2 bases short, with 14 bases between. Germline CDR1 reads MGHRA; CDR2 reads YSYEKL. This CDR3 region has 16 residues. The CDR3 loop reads CASSHSHRTGNQPQHF. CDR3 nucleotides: TGCGCCAGCAGCCACAGCCATCGGACGGGCAATCAGCCCCAGCATTTT.

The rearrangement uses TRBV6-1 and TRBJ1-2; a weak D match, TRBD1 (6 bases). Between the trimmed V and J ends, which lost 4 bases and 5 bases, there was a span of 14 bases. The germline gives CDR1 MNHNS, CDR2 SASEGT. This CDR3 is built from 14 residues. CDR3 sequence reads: CASSVAGTLYGYTF. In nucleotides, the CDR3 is TGTGCCAGCAGTGTCGCCGGGACACTTTATGGCTACACCTTC.

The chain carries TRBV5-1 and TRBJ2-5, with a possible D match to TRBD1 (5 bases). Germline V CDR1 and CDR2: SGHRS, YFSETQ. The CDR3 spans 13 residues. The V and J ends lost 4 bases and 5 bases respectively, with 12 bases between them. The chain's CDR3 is CASSRRVGETQYF. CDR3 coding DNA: TGCGCCAGCAGCCGCAGGGTGGGGGAGACCCAGTACTTC. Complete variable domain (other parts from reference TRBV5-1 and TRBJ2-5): KAGVTQTPRYLIKTRGQQVTLSCSPISGHRSVSWYQQTPGQGLQFLFEYFSETQRNKGNFPGRFSGRQFSNSRSEMNVSTLELGDSALYLCASSRRVGETQYFGPGTRLLVL.

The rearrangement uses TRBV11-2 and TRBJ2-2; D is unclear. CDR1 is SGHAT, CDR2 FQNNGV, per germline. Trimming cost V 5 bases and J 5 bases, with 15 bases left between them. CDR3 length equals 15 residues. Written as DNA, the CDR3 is TGTGCCAGCAGCCGCCCTGGTCCCGGGACCGGGGAGCTGTTTTTT. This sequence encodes CASSRPGPGTGELFF.

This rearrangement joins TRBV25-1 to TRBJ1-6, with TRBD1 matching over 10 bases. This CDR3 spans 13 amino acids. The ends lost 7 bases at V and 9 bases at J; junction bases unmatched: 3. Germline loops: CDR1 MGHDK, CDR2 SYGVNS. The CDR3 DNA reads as TGTGCCAGCACCGGGACAGGGGCTTCACCCCTCCACTTT. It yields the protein CASTGTGASPLHF.

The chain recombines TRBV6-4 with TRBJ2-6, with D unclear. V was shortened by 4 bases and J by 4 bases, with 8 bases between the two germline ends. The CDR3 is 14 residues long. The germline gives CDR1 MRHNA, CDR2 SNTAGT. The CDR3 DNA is TGTGCCAGCAGTGCAGAACGGGGGGCCAACGTCCTGACTTTC. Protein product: CASSAERGANVLTF.

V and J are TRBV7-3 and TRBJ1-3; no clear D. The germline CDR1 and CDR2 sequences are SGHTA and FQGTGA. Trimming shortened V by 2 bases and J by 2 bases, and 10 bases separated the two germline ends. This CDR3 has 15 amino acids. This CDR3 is CASSLWGSAGNTIYF. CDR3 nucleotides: TGTGCCAGCAGCTTATGGGGTTCTGCTGGAAACACCATATATTTT.

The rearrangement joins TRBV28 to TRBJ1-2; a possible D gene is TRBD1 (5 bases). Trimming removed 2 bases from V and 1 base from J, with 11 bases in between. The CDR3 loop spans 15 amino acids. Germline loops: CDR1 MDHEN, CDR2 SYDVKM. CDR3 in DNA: TGTGCCAGCAGTTTAACGGCAGGGTATAACTATGGCTACACCTTC. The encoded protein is CASSLTAGYNYGYTF.

The CDR3 DNA reads TGTGCCAGCAGCTTAGGACTAGCGAAAGCCTACGAGCAGTACTTC. This translates into CASSLGLAKAYEQYF. The V call is TRBV7-6, the J call TRBJ2-7; 8 bases align to TRBD2. V shed 1 base, J shed 2 bases, and the junction held 4 bases outside the gene matches. Germline V gene data show CDR1 as SGHVS and CDR2 as FNYEAQ. The CDR3 extends over 15 amino acids.

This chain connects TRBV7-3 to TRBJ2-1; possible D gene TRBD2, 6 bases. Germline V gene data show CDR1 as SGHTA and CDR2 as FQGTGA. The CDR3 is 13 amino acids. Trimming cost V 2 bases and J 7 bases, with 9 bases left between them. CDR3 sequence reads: CASSLRRGNEQFF. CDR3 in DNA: TGTGCCAGCAGCTTACGGCGGGGTAATGAGCAGTTCTTC.

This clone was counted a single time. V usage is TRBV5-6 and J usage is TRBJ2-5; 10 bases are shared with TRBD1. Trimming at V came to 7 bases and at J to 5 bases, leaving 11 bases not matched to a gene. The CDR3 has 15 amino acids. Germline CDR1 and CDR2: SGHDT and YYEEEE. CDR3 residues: CASHTLDRGFETQYF. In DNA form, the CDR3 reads TGTGCCAGCCATACCCTGGACAGGGGGTTTGAGACCCAGTACTTC.

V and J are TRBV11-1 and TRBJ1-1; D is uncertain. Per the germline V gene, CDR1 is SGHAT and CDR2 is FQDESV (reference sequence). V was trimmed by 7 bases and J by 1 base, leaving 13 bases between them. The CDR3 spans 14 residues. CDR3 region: CASTQRAGNTEAFF. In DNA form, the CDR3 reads TGTGCCAGCACCCAAAGGGCGGGGAACACTGAAGCTTTCTTT. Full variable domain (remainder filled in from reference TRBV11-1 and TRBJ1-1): EAEVAQSPRYKITEKSQAVAFWCDPISGHATLYWYRQILGQGPELLVQFQDESVVDDSQLPKDRFSAERLKGVDSTLKIQPAELGDSAMYLCASTQRAGNTEAFFGQGTRLTVV.

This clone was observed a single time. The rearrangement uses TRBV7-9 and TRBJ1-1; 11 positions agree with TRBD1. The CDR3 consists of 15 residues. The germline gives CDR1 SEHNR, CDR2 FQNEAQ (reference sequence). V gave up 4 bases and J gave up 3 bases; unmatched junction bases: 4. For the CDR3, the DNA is TGTGCCAGCAGCTCAGGACAGGGGGCGCACACTGAAGCTTTCTTT. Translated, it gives CASSSGQGAHTEAFF.